Presented here are 30 T cell receptor beta chains from one specimen sequenced in a study of cytomegalovirus exposure and HLA in healthy donors. The primer mix had 60 Vbeta and 13 Jbeta primers. Assay: immunoSEQ multiplex PCR; the TCRdb copy retains only in-frame clones and omits some. The data hold roughly 250,000 clones, with 84% observed a single time. Source material: PBMCs. The receptors were sampled from a woman between 40 and 55 years old in good health and CMV-seropositive.

V usage is TRBV5-6 and J usage is TRBJ2-7; weak D call: TRBD1 (6 bases). The V gene's germline CDR1 is SGHDT and CDR2 YYEEEE. Trimming removed 2 bases from V and 4 bases from J, with 7 bases in between. The CDR3 consists of 12 residues. The CDR3 region has the DNA TGTGCCAGCAGCTTACAGGGTTACGAGCAGTACTTC. Translating it yields CASSLQGYEQYF.

Here the CDR3 DNA reads TGCGCCAGCAGCTTGGACAGGGGGAATGGTGAGACCCAGTACTTC. Translated, it gives CASSLDRGNGETQYF. The chain recombines TRBV5-1 with TRBJ2-5; TRBD1 matches at 8 bases. The germline V gene has CDR1 SGHRS and CDR2 YFSETQ. Losses at the gene ends were 0 bases for V and 5 bases for J; bases not matched to a gene: 6. The CDR3 contains 15 residues.

This sequence joins TRBV18 and TRBJ1-3, with D possibly TRBD1 on 6 matching bases. The CDR3 contains 16 residues. Germline V gene data show CDR1 as KGHSH and CDR2 as LQKENI. V gave up 0 bases and J gave up 0 bases, with 9 bases separating them. The CDR3 coding sequence is TGTGCCAGCTCACCACCCAACAGGGTCTCTGGAAACACCATATATTTT. It yields the protein CASSPPNRVSGNTIYF.

The chain couples TRBV10-3 to TRBJ1-1; unclear D gene. The V end was cut by 11 bases, the J end by 1 base, with 17 bases between. CDR3 size: 14 residues. CDR1 and CDR2 from the germline V gene are ENHRY and SYGVKD. The CDR3 region has the DNA TGTGCCTGCCGACAAGGAGGGAGGAACACTGAAGCTTTCTTT. As protein: CACRQGGRNTEAFF.

The V gene is TRBV13, the J gene TRBJ2-1; TRBD2 might be the D (6 bases). Trimming stripped 3 bases from V and 4 bases from J, with 13 bases between. The CDR3 totals 15 residues. Looked up from germline, CDR1 is PRHDT and CDR2 is FYEKMQ (reference sequence). The CDR3 reads CASSFTGVGYNEQFF. The CDR3 coding sequence is TGTGCCAGCAGCTTTACGGGAGTGGGGTACAATGAGCAGTTCTTC.

The chain has TRBV5-4 and TRBJ1-1, with D uncertain. Between the trimmed V and J ends, which lost 0 bases and 9 bases, there was a span of 12 bases. CDR1 SGHNT and CDR2 YYREEE come from the germline V gene (reference sequence). This CDR3 region has 13 residues. CDR3 in amino acids: CASSLDRAGKAFF. CDR3 DNA: TGTGCCAGCAGCTTGGACCGGGCGGGCAAAGCTTTCTTT.

The V gene is TRBV27, the J gene TRBJ2-5; D may be TRBD2 (5 bases). Trimming removed 8 bases from V and 5 bases from J, with 21 bases in between. The CDR3 contains 15 residues. Germline loops: CDR1 MNHEY, CDR2 SMNVEV (reference sequence). The CDR3 sequence: CASGSLGPRRETQYF. The CDR3 region has the DNA TGTGCCAGCGGGTCCCTAGGCCCCAGGAGGGAGACCCAGTACTTC.

The sample holds a few counts of this clone. V is TRBV9 and J is TRBJ2-2; 7 nucleotides align to TRBD2. The CDR3 is made up of 15 amino acids. Trimming cost V 1 base and J 8 bases; bases outside gene matches: 8. The germline CDR1 and CDR2 sequences are SGDLS and YYNGEE. CDR3 nucleotide sequence: TGTGCCAGCAGCGTACGGGACTATACAACGGGGGAGCTGTTTTTT. Its protein product is CASSVRDYTTGELFF. Together with reference TRBV9 and TRBJ2-2, the CDR3 gives the full variable domain: DSGVTQTPKHLITATGQRVTLRCSPRSGDLSVYWYQQSLDQGLQFLIQYYNGEERAKGNILERFSAQQFPDLHSELNLSSLELGDSALYFCASSVRDYTTGELFFGEGSRLTVL.

This clone occurred a few times. This chain connects TRBV30 to TRBJ2-7; 11 bases line up with TRBD2. Germline assignment: CDR1 GTSNPN and CDR2 SVGIG (reference sequence). V was pared by 3 bases and J by 2 bases, with 6 bases of the junction left unmatched. CDR3 length: 15 amino acids. The CDR3 coding sequence is TGTGCCTGGAGCCGAAAGGGACTAGCGGCCTACGAGCAGTACTTC. Residues: CAWSRKGLAAYEQYF.

The chain combines TRBV5-4 with TRBJ2-2; 12 nucleotides align to TRBD2. The CDR3 runs to 16 residues. The J segment lost 5 bases and the V segment lost 4 bases, leaving 6 bases of the junction unmatched. Germline-derived CDR1 and CDR2 are SGHNT and YYREEE (reference sequence). The CDR3 region is CASSLAGGRPTGELFF. DNA of the CDR3: TGTGCCAGCAGCCTAGCGGGAGGGCGCCCTACCGGGGAGCTGTTTTTT.

The V gene is TRBV30, the J gene TRBJ1-3; D unresolved. The germline V and J ends were trimmed by 1 base and 4 bases, with 5 bases remaining between them. This CDR3 has 12 residues. The germline CDR1 and CDR2 sequences are GTSNPN and SVGIG (reference sequence). The CDR3 DNA sequence: TGTGCCTGGAGTGCCAGGGGAAACACCATATATTTT. Protein product: CAWSARGNTIYF.

This rearrangement joins TRBV27 to TRBJ2-6, with 8 bases matching TRBD1. J was trimmed by 2 bases and V by 0 bases; bases with no gene match: 6. This CDR3 is built from 18 residues. Germline V gene lookup returns CDR1 MNHEY and CDR2 SMNVEV (reference sequence). The CDR3 bases are TGTGCCAGCAGTTTATCGGGGGGACAGGTGACTGGGGCCAACGTCCTGACTTTC. Protein: CASSLSGGQVTGANVLTF.

The rearrangement links TRBV15 to TRBJ2-7, with D possibly being TRBD2 (5 bases). The CDR3 spans 16 residues. Trimming pared 0 bases from V and 6 bases from J, leaving 18 bases between. The germline gives CDR1 LNHNV, CDR2 YYDKDF (reference sequence). Here the CDR3 reads CATSRDTRDVLGEQYF. The CDR3 DNA reads TGTGCCACCAGCAGAGATACACGGGATGTCCTCGGCGAGCAGTACTTC.

V usage is TRBV19 and J usage is TRBJ1-2; TRBD1 aligns across 8 bases. J lost 4 bases, V lost 3 bases, and 7 bases had no gene match. This CDR3 has 15 amino acids. Germline values: CDR1 LNHDA, CDR2 SQIVND (reference sequence). CDR3 protein: CASSISGGQGYGYTF. The CDR3 DNA reads TGTGCCAGTAGTATTTCCGGAGGACAGGGCTATGGCTACACCTTC.

The rearrangement links TRBV6-1 to TRBJ1-2, with D possibly being TRBD1 (5 bases). The CDR3 spans 13 residues. V dropped 3 bases and J dropped 8 bases, with 13 bases sitting between them. Germline V gene data show CDR1 as MNHNS and CDR2 as SASEGT. The CDR3 DNA reads as TGTGCCAGCAGTGAGGTGGCAGGGTACGGCTACACCTTC. Its translation: CASSEVAGYGYTF.

In its sample, this clone was seen once. Here the CDR3 reads CASSPNVRDPTGYGYTF. As DNA, the CDR3 is TGTGCCAGCTCACCAAATGTACGAGACCCAACAGGCTATGGCTACACCTTC. The gene calls are TRBV18 and TRBJ1-2; D possibly corresponds to TRBD1 (5 bases). Germline-derived CDR1 and CDR2 are KGHSH and LQKENI. V was cut by 2 bases and J by 4 bases, with 20 bases left in between. The CDR3 loop spans 17 amino acids.

The chain employs TRBV5-6 and TRBJ2-5; TRBD2 aligns across 8 bases. The J call may not be correct, given that the DNA end is closer to TRBJ2-7. The CDR3 has 15 amino acids. Germline values: CDR1 SGHDT, CDR2 YYEEEE. The CDR3 protein is CASSLGTSSRYEQYF. DNA of the CDR3: TGTGCCAGCAGCTTGGGGACTAGCTCACGCTACGAGCAGTACTTC.

The chain uses TRBV19 and TRBJ1-1, with 7 positions matching TRBD1. The CDR3 totals 15 residues. Germline CDR1 is LNHDA and CDR2 is SQIVND (reference sequence). The ends lost 6 bases at V and 2 bases at J; junction bases unmatched: 9. CDR3 sequence (DNA): TGTGCCAGTAGCTTAACAGGGGTTCCTAACACTGAAGCTTTCTTT. It yields the protein CASSLTGVPNTEAFF. The whole variable domain, filled in from reference TRBV19 and TRBJ1-1, reads DGGITQSPKYLFRKEGQNVTLSCEQNLNHDAMYWYRQDPGQGLRLIYYSQIVNDFQKGDIAEGYSVSREKKESFPLTVTSAQKNPTAFYLCASSLTGVPNTEAFFGQGTRLTVV.

The chain is built from TRBV18 and TRBJ1-2; no clear D gene. Germline CDR1 is KGHSH and CDR2 is LQKENI. The V gene lost 3 bases and the J gene lost 0 bases, with 8 bases spanning the gap. The CDR3 has 14 residues. This chain's CDR3 is CASSPTPSNYGYTF. CDR3 nucleotide sequence: TGTGCCAGCTCACCCACACCTTCTAACTATGGCTACACCTTC.

The V and J genes are TRBV5-1 and TRBJ2-7; 10 nucleotides agree with TRBD2. CDR3 length: 16 amino acids. Per germline, CDR1 SGHRS and CDR2 YFSETQ. The V gene end was trimmed by 4 bases and the J gene end by 6 bases; junction bases not matched to a gene: 13. The CDR3 bases are TGCGCCAGCAGCCTGGGGCCCCTAGCGGGAGCAACCGAGCAGTACTTC. Its protein product is CASSLGPLAGATEQYF. The full variable domain, its missing parts supplied by reference TRBV5-1 and TRBJ2-7, is KAGVTQTPRYLIKTRGQQVTLSCSPISGHRSVSWYQQTPGQGLQFLFEYFSETQRNKGNFPGRFSGRQFSNSRSEMNVSTLELGDSALYLCASSLGPLAGATEQYFGPGTRLTVT.

This clone was observed a single time. The chain links TRBV28 to TRBJ2-7; TRBD1 might be the D (5 bases). The V and J ends lost 3 bases and 5 bases respectively, with 14 bases between them. The length of the CDR3 is 14 residues. Germline-derived CDR1 and CDR2 are MDHEN and SYDVKM. The CDR3 DNA reads as TGTGCCAGCAGTTTCAGGGCCCTAAATAACGAGCAGTACTTC. Encoded protein: CASSFRALNNEQYF.

The J gene is TRBJ2-5, the V gene TRBV15, with 8 bases lining up with TRBD1. Germline CDR1 and CDR2: LNHNV and YYDKDF (reference sequence). V gave up 5 bases and J gave up 5 bases; unmatched junction bases: 4. The CDR3 covers 13 residues. The CDR3: CATSHRGAETQYF. CDR3 DNA sequence: TGTGCCACCAGCCACAGGGGGGCGGAGACCCAGTACTTC.

The chain combines TRBV7-2 with TRBJ2-7, with a weak D call TRBD2 (5 bases). The CDR3 extends over 13 amino acids. Trimming shortened V by 5 bases and J by 6 bases, and 14 bases separated the two germline ends. The V gene's germline CDR1 is SGHTA and CDR2 FQGNSA. In DNA, the CDR3 is TGTGCCAGCAGCACCCGCGCCGCGGGCGAGCAGTACTTC. It specifies CASSTRAAGEQYF.

The chain uses TRBV2 and TRBJ1-2; TRBD1 agrees at 11 bases. V shed 5 bases, J shed 9 bases, and the junction held 8 bases outside the gene matches. Germline-derived CDR1 and CDR2 are SNHLY and FYNNEI. The CDR3 runs to 14 residues. In DNA, the CDR3 is TGTGCCAGCAGTAGTAAGGGGACAGGGGGGAGCTACACCTTC. This codes for CASSSKGTGGSYTF.

The chain uses TRBV7-2 and TRBJ1-5; a possible D gene is TRBD1 (6 bases). Germline V gene sequence: CDR1 SGHTA, CDR2 FQGNSA. The CDR3 is 13 residues long. V was pared by 3 bases and J by 5 bases, with 8 bases between. This CDR3 reads CASSFRGDQPQHF. The CDR3 bases are TGTGCCAGCAGCTTCAGGGGCGATCAGCCCCAGCATTTT. The full variable domain, completed using reference TRBV7-2 and TRBJ1-5, is GAGVSQSPSNKVTEKGKDVELRCDPISGHTALYWYRQSLGQGLEFLIYFQGNSAPDKSGLPSDRFSAERTGGSVSTLTIQRTQQEDSAVYLCASSFRGDQPQHFGDGTRLSIL.

The CDR3 loop reads CAINKDRANTGELFF. The CDR3 bases are TGTGCCATCAATAAGGACAGGGCGAACACCGGGGAGCTGTTTTTT. The V call is TRBV10-3, the J call TRBJ2-2; 8 positions match TRBD1. The germline CDR1 and CDR2 sequences are ENHRY and SYGVKD. V trimming: 7 bases; J trimming: 0 bases; junction bases outside the gene matches: 4. CDR3 size: 15 residues.

This sequence joins TRBV27 and TRBJ2-5, with TRBD1 matching over 9 bases. CDR1 is MNHEY and CDR2 is SMNVEV in the germline V gene (reference sequence). The CDR3 has 15 residues. Losses at the gene ends were 5 bases for V and 6 bases for J; bases not matched to a gene: 10. The CDR3 protein is CASSLLGQGPKTQYF. CDR3 nucleotide sequence: TGTGCCAGCAGTCTTTTAGGACAGGGGCCAAAGACCCAGTACTTC.

CDR3 nucleotide sequence: TGTGCCAGCAGACCCGACAGGCCGAACACCGGGGAGCTGTTTTTT. This translates into CASRPDRPNTGELFF. The chain uses TRBV4-2 and TRBJ2-2; tentatively, D is TRBD1 (6 bases). The CDR3 runs 15 residues. Germline CDR1 is LGHNA and CDR2 is YNFKEQ. V dropped 6 bases and J dropped 0 bases, with 11 bases sitting between them.

The CDR3 nucleotides are TGTGCCAGCAGCAACCGGGACGGGACTAGCGGGGCCAACTACAATGAGCAGTTCTTC. Its protein product is CASSNRDGTSGANYNEQFF. This chain links TRBV9 with TRBJ2-1; 13 nucleotides align to TRBD2. Germline trimming cut 4 bases from V and 3 bases from J; bases unmatched to any gene: 13. There are 19 residues in the CDR3. The germline CDR1 and CDR2 sequences are SGDLS and YYNGEE. The full variable domain, rest sourced from reference TRBV9 and TRBJ2-1, is DSGVTQTPKHLITATGQRVTLRCSPRSGDLSVYWYQQSLDQGLQFLIQYYNGEERAKGNILERFSAQQFPDLHSELNLSSLELGDSALYFCASSNRDGTSGANYNEQFFGPGTRLTVL.

A note on this clone: Other DNA sequences in the sample encode the same CDR3. The chain couples TRBV5-4 to TRBJ1-1, with 8 bases that match TRBD1. The CDR3 sequence is 13 residues long. V was clipped by 0 bases and J by 5 bases; unmatched bases: 0. Germline V gene lookup returns CDR1 SGHNT and CDR2 YYREEE (reference sequence). The CDR3 region is CASSLDRGTEAFF. The CDR3 nucleotides are TGTGCCAGCAGCTTGGACAGGGGGACTGAAGCTTTCTTT. The full variable domain, with the rest looked up from reference TRBV5-4 and TRBJ1-1, is ETGVTQSPTHLIKTRGQQVTLRCSSQSGHNTVSWYQQALGQGPQFIFQYYREEENGRGNFPPRFSGLQFPNYSSELNVNALELDDSALYLCASSLDRGTEAFFGQGTRLTVV.